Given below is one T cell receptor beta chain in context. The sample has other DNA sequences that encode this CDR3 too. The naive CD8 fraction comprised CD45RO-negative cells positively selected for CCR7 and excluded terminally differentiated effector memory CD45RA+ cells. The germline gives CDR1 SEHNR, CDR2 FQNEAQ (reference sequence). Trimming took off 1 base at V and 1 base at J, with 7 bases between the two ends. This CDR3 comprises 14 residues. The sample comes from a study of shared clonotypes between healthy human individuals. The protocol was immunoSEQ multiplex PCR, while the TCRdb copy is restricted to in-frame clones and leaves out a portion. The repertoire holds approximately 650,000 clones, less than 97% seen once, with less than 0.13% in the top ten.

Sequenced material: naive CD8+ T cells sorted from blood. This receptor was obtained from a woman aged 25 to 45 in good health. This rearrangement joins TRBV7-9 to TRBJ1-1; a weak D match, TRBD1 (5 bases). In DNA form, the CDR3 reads TGTGCCAGCAGCTTAGTGCAGGGGAACACTGAAGCTTTCTTT. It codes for CASSLVQGNTEAFF.